The entry below describes one TCR beta chain. Its antigen is as yet unknown. The data derive from a study of cytomegalovirus exposure and HLA in healthy donors. About the research overall: Roughly 89 million unique TCR sequences came from HLA-typed donors in an early release. Study-wide results and limits: Prior analysis indicated that the majority of TCR beta V segments exhibited productivity approximately 90% or approximately 30% of the time. What a later analysis showed was that several of the most significant clusters appeared linked to common viral pathogens. Presence/absence analysis assumed near-uniform sequencing depth across donors.

This CDR3 is built from 15 residues. Germline CDR1 reads MNHEY; CDR2 reads SVGAGI. The V segment lost 7 bases and the J segment 0 bases; nucleotides outside the gene matches: 8. Primers: 60 Vbeta forward and 13 Jbeta reverse. Generated by immunoSEQ multiplex PCR, the TCRdb table keeps only in-frame clones and is missing some. Among over 75,000 clones listed, around three quarters were seen once. The genes are TRBV6-5 and TRBJ2-7; TRBD1 aligns across 8 bases. This receptor was obtained from a male donor in good health and CMV-seropositive. The material sequenced was PBMCs. CDR3 coding DNA: TGTGCCAGCATTGCGGACAGGGCGAGCTCCTACGAGCAGTACTTC. It translates to CASIADRASSYEQYF.